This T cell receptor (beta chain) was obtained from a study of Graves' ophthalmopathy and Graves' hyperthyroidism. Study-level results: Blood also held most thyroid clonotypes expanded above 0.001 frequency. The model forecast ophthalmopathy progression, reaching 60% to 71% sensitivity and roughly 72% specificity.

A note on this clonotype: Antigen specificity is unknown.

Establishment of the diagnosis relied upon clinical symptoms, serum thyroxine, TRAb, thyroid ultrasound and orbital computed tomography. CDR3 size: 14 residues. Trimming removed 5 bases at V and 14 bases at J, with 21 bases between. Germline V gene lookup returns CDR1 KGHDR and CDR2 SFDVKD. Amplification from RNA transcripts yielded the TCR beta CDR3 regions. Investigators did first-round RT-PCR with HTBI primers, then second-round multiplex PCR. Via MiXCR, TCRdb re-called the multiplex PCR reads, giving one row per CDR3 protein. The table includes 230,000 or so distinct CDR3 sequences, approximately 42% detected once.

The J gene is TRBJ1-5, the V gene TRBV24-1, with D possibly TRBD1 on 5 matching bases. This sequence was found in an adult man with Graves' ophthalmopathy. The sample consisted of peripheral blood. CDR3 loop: CATSASWGSGDEHF. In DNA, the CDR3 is TGTGCCACCAGTGCATCATGGGGGAGCGGCGATGAGCATTTT.